These 9 T cell receptor beta chains originate from one sample sequenced in a study of blood T cells in healthy people across ages. It was with a sample-barcoded 5' primer and a J-beta primer mix that a second PCR of roughly 7 to 12 cycles was run. TCRdb fed the 5' RACE reads into MiXCR, producing one record per CDR3 protein. Of 1,800,000 or so distinct CDR3 sequences in the sample, around 40% were seen once. The material sequenced was blood. The receptor set was obtained from a human donor in good health.

CDR3 region: CASSPEAFF. The DNA of the CDR3 is TGTGCCAGCAGCCCTGAAGCTTTCTTT. The J gene is TRBJ1-1, the V gene TRBV12-3 or TRBV12-4; D is undetermined. Trimming pared 6 bases from V and 6 bases from J, leaving 2 bases between. The CDR3 spans 9 residues.

The table lists this clonotype with a few counts. This chain connects TRBV7-2 to TRBJ2-4; D might be TRBD1 or TRBD2, each matching 5 bases. CDR1 and CDR2 from the germline V gene are SGHTA and FQGNSA. The CDR3 has 14 residues. The germline V and J ends were trimmed by 3 bases and 5 bases, with 11 bases remaining between them. CDR3 sequence (DNA): TGTGCCAGCAGCTTTGGTGGGGGACAAAACATTCAGTACTTC. Protein: CASSFGGGQNIQYF.

CDR3 nucleotide sequence: TGTGCCACCAGTGGTTACAGGGAGGGGGGGACCAATGAGCAGTTCTTC. Its translation: CATSGYREGGTNEQFF. The chain combines TRBV24-1 with TRBJ2-1; weak D call: TRBD2 (7 bases). Trimming removed 5 bases at V and 6 bases at J, with 19 bases between. Per the germline V gene, CDR1 is KGHDR and CDR2 is SFDVKD. The CDR3 totals 16 residues.

The chain uses TRBV20-1 and TRBJ2-1; D gene ambiguous. V was pared by 3 bases and J by 10 bases, with 10 bases between. The germline V gene has CDR1 DFQATT and CDR2 SNEGSKA (reference sequence). The CDR3 sequence is 11 residues long. The CDR3 coding sequence is TGCAGTGCTAGTTTGCCTACAGAGCAGTTCTTC. It codes for CSASLPTEQFF.

V usage is TRBV12-3 or TRBV12-4 and J usage is TRBJ2-7, with D possibly TRBD1 on 8 matching bases. Trimming left V 6 bases short and J 5 bases short, with 20 bases between. The CDR3 extends over 15 amino acids. Written as DNA, the CDR3 is TGTGCCAGCAGGGTCACAGGGGGGGGGAGAAACGAGCAGTACTTC. Amino acids: CASRVTGGGRNEQYF.

This clonotype has at least ten counts. The V call is TRBV29-1, the J call TRBJ1-2; 9 bases match TRBD1. CDR3 length equals 14 residues. V gave up 7 bases and J gave up 2 bases; unmatched junction bases: 8. Looked up from germline, CDR1 is SQVTM and CDR2 is ANQGSEA. The CDR3 DNA reads as TGCAGCGGGCTTACAGGGGGCTTCAACTATGGCTACACCTTC. Its protein product is CSGLTGGFNYGYTF.

V gene TRBV11-1 combines with J gene TRBJ2-1; no clear D gene. Germline lookup yields CDR1 SGHAT and CDR2 FQDESV (reference sequence). The CDR3 runs to 14 residues. V lost 0 bases and J 6 bases, leaving 9 bases between the germline ends. CDR3: CASSLASFFNEQFF. The CDR3 coding sequence is TGTGCCAGCAGCTTAGCGTCTTTCTTCAATGAGCAGTTCTTC.

This clonotype has a handful of counts. The CDR3 sequence: CASSYTLGGLAGGVGGTDTQYF. CDR3 sequence (DNA): TGTGCCAGCAGCTATACACTCGGGGGACTAGCGGGGGGAGTTGGTGGCACAGATACGCAGTATTTT. The chain is built from TRBV6-5 and TRBJ2-3, with 15 bases that match TRBD2. V shed 6 bases, J shed 1 base, and the junction held 20 bases outside the gene matches. Germline V gene lookup returns CDR1 MNHEY and CDR2 SVGAGI. The CDR3 length is 22 residues.

This clonotype was detected a few times. The gene calls are TRBV29-1 and TRBJ1-5, with a possible D match to TRBD1 (5 bases). Per the germline V gene, CDR1 is SQVTM and CDR2 is ANQGSEA. Trimming left V 7 bases short and J 5 bases short, with 15 bases between. The CDR3 length is 13 residues. Written as DNA, the CDR3 is TGCAGCGCTGCCGCAGGGATTGATCAGCCCCAGCATTTT. It specifies CSAAAGIDQPQHF.